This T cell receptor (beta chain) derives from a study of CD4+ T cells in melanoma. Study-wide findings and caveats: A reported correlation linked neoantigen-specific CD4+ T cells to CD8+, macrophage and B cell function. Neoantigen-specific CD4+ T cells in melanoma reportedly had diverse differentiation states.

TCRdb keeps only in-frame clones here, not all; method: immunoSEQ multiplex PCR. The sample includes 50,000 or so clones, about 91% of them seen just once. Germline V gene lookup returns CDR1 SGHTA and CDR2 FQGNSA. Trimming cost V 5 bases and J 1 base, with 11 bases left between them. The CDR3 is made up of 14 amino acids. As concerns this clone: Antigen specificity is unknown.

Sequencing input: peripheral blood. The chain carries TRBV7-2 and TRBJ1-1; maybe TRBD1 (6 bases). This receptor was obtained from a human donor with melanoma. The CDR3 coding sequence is TGTGCCAGCAGCCCCTTAGGGGGGAACACTGAAGCTTTCTTT. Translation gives CASSPLGGNTEAFF. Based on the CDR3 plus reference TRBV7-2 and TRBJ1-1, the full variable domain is GAGVSQSPSNKVTEKGKDVELRCDPISGHTALYWYRQSLGQGLEFLIYFQGNSAPDKSGLPSDRFSAERTGGSVSTLTIQRTQQEDSAVYLCASSPLGGNTEAFFGQGTRLTVV.